This paragraph covers one T cell receptor (beta chain) sequence. Its specificity is not known. The sample belongs to a study of cytomegalovirus exposure and HLA in healthy donors. Study results and limitations: It has been reported that TCR beta sequences accurately predicted the HLA-A and HLA-B alleles of most subjects. Several of the most significant clusters were apparently associated with common viral pathogens in a later analysis.

PCR involved 60 Vbeta and 13 Jbeta primers. Only in-frame clones appear in the TCRdb table, and some are missing; sequencing was by immunoSEQ multiplex PCR. The profile shows tens of thousands of clones, around 80% of them singletons. The clonotype was recovered from a male donor in good health and CMV-seropositive. Sequencing was performed on PBMCs.

The CDR3 bases are TGTGCCAGCAGTTTTCGAAACCCACCGGAGTACTTC. It specifies CASSFRNPPEYF. The chain combines TRBV28 with TRBJ2-5; D unclear. The CDR3 has 12 residues. CDR1 MDHEN and CDR2 SYDVKM come from the germline V gene. With 3 bases removed from V and 12 bases from J, the gap between germline ends came to 14 bases. Full variable domain (outside the CDR3, taken from reference TRBV28 and TRBJ2-5): DVKVTQSSRYLVKRTGEKVFLECVQDMDHENMFWYRQDPGLGLRLIYFSYDVKMKEKGDIPEGYSVSREKKERFSLILESASTNQTSMYLCASSFRNPPEYFGPGTRLLVL.